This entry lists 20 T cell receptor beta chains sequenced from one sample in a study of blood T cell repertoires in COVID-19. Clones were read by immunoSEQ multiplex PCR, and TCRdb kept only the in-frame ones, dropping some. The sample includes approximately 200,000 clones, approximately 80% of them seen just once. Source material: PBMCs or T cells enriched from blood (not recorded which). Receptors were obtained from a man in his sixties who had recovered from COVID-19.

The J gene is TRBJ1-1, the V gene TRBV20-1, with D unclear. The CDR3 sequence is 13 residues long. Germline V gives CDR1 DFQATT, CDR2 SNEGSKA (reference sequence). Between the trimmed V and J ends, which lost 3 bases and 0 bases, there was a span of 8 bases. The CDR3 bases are TGCAGTGCTAGTGGCGCCGTGAACACTGAAGCTTTCTTT. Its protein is CSASGAVNTEAFF.

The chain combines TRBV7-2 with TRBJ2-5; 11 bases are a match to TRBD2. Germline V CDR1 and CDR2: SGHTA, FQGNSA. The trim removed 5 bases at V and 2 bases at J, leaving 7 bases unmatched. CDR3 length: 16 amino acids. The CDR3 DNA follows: TGTGCCAGCAGCACGGGACTAGCGGAGTTACAAGAGACCCAGTACTTC. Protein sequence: CASSTGLAELQETQYF.

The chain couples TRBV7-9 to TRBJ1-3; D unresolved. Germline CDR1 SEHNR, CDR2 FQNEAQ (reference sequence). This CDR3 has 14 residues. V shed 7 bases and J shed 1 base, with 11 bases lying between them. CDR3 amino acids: CASTRLESGNTIYF. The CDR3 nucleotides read TGTGCCAGCACCCGATTAGAGTCTGGAAACACCATATATTTT.

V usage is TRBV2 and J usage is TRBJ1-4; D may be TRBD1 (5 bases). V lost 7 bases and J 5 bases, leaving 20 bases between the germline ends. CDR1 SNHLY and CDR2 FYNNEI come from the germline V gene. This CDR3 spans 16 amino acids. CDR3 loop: CASIQGISLLNEKLFF. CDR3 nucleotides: TGTGCCAGCATTCAGGGTATCTCATTATTAAATGAAAAACTGTTTTTT. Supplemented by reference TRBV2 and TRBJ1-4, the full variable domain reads EPEVTQTPSHQVTQMGQEVILRCVPISNHLYFYWYRQILGQKVEFLVSFYNNEISEKSEIFDDQFSVERPDGSNFTLKIRSTKLEDSAMYFCASIQGISLLNEKLFFGSGTQLSVL.

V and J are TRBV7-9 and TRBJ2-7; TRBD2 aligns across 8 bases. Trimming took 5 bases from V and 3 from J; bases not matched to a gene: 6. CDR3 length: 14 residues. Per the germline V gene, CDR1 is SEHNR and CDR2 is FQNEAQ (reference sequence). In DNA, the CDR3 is TGTGCCAGCAGCCCAGGTGCGGGGGGCTACGAGCAGTACTTC. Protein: CASSPGAGGYEQYF.

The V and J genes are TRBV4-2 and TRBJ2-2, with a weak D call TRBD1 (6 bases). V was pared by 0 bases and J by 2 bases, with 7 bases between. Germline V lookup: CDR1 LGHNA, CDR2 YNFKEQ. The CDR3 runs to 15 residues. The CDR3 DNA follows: TGTGCCAGCAGCCAAGAACAGGGCAACACCGGGGAGCTGTTTTTT. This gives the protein CASSQEQGNTGELFF.

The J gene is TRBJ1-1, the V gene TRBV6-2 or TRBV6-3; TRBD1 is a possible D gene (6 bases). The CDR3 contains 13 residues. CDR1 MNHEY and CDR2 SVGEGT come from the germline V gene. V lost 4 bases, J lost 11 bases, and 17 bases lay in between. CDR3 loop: CASSLSGVRRAFF. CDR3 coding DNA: TGTGCCAGCAGTTTATCAGGGGTTCGTCGGGCTTTCTTT.

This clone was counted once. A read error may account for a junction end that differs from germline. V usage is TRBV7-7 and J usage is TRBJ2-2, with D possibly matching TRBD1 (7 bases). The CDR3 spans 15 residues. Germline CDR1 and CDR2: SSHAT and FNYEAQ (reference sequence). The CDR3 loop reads CASSLRQGGTGELFF. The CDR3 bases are TGTGCTAGCAGCCTTAGACAGGGAGGCACCGGGGAGCTGTTTTTT.

CDR3 coding DNA: TGCAGTGCAAGTTTCGGGACTAGCGGGGCTAGCACAGATACGCAGTATTTT. The encoded protein is CSASFGTSGASTDTQYF. This chain uses TRBV20-1 with TRBJ2-3; 13 nucleotides align to TRBD2. Germline V gives CDR1 DFQATT, CDR2 SNEGSKA (reference sequence). Trimming cost V 6 bases and J 0 bases; bases outside gene matches: 9. CDR3 length: 17 amino acids.

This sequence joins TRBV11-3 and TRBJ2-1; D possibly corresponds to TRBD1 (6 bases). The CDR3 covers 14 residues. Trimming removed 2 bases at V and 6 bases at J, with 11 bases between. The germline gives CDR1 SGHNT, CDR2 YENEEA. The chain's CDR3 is CASSLPQGRNEQFF. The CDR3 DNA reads TGTGCCAGCAGCTTACCACAGGGTCGCAATGAGCAGTTCTTC.

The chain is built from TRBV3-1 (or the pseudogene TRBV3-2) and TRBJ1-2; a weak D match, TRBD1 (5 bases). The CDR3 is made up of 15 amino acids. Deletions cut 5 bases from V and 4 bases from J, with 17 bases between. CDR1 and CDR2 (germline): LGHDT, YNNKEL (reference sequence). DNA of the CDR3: TGTGCCAGCAGCTACCCCGGGGGACTGGGCTATGGCTACACCTTC. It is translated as CASSYPGGLGYGYTF.

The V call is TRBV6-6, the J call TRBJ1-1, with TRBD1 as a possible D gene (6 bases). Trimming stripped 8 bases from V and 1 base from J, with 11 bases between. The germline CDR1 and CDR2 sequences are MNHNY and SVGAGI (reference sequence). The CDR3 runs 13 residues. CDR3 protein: CASLGQPNTEAFF. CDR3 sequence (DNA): TGTGCCAGCTTAGGACAGCCGAACACTGAAGCTTTCTTT.

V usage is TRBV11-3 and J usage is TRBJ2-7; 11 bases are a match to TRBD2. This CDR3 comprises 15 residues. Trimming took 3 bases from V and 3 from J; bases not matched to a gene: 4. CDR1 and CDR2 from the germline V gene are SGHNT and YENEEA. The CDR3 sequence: CASSFGTSGFYEQYF. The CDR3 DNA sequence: TGTGCCAGCAGCTTCGGGACTAGCGGTTTCTACGAGCAGTACTTC.

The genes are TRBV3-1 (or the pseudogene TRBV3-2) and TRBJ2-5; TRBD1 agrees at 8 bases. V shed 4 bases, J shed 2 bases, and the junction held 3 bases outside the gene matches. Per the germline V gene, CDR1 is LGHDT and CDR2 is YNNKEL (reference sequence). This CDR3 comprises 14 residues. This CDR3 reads CASSPRTGQETQYF. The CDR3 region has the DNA TGTGCCAGCAGCCCCAGGACAGGGCAAGAGACCCAGTACTTC.

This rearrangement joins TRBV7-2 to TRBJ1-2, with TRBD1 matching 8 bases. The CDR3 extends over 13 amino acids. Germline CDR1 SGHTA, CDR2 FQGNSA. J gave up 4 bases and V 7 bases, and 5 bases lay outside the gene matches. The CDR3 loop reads CASTEDRAYGYTF. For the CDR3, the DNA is TGTGCCAGCACCGAGGACAGGGCCTATGGCTACACCTTC.

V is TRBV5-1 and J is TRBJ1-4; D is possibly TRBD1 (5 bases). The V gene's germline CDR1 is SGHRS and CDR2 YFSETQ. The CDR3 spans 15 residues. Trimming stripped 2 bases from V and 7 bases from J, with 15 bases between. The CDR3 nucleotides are TGCGCCAGCAGCTTAGACAGCCACGCGATTGAAAAACTGTTTTTT. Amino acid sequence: CASSLDSHAIEKLFF.

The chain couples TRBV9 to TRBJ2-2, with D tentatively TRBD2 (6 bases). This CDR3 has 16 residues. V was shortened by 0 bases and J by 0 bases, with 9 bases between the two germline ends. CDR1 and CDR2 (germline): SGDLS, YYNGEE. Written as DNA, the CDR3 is TGTGCCAGCAGCGTAGCAGGGACTGCGAACACCGGGGAGCTGTTTTTT. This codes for CASSVAGTANTGELFF.

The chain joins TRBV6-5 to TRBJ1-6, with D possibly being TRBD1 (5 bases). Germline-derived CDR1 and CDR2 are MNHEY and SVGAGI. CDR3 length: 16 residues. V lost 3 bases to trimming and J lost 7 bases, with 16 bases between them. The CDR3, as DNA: TGTGCCAGCAGTTATTGGGCAGGGAAAGGCAATTCACCCCTCCACTTT. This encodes CASSYWAGKGNSPLHF.

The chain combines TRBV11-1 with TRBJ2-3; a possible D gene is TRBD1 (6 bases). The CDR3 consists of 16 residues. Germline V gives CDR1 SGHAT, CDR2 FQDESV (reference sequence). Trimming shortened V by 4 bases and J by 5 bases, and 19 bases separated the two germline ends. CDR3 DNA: TGTGCCAGCAGCTCTAGAGGGGGTCGTTCGGGAGATACGCAGTATTTT. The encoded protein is CASSSRGGRSGDTQYF.

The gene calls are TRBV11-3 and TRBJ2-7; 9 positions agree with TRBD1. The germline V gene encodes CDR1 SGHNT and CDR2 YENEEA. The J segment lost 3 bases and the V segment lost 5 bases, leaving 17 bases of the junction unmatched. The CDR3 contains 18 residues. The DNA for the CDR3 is TGTGCCAGCAGCCATCACAACCTCGGCCGGGGACAGGGCTACGAGCAGTACTTC. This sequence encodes CASSHHNLGRGQGYEQYF.